Presented here are 14 T cell receptor beta chains from one specimen sequenced in a study of blood T cell repertoires in COVID-19. Repertoires were generated with immunoSEQ multiplex PCR, while TCRdb's copy carries only in-frame clones and drops some. The data contain tens of thousands of clones, 80% of them singletons. The specimen was peripheral blood. Every receptor here comes from a woman of 80 years or more with acute or convalescent COVID-19.

The gene calls are TRBV29-1 and TRBJ2-5, with D perhaps TRBD2 (5 bases). Germline V gives CDR1 SQVTM, CDR2 ANQGSEA. V gave up 4 bases and J gave up 4 bases, with 16 bases separating them. The CDR3 is 14 residues long. The CDR3 region is CSVVAADPRETQYF. The DNA of the CDR3 is TGCAGCGTTGTCGCAGCGGACCCCAGAGAGACCCAGTACTTC. The whole variable domain, filled in from reference TRBV29-1 and TRBJ2-5, reads SAVISQKPSRDICQRGTSLTIQCQVDSQVTMMFWYRQQPGQSLTLIATANQGSEATYESGFVIDKFPISRPNLTFSTLTVSNMSPEDSSIYLCSVVAADPRETQYFGPGTRLLVL.

CDR3 loop: CATSRSKTSGANQETQYF. The CDR3 bases are TGTGCCACCAGCAGAAGTAAGACTAGCGGGGCGAACCAAGAGACCCAGTACTTC. This rearrangement joins TRBV15 to TRBJ2-5; TRBD2 aligns across 11 bases. Germline CDR1 reads LNHNV; CDR2 reads YYDKDF (reference sequence). The CDR3 covers 18 residues. Trimming took 2 bases from V and 0 from J; bases not matched to a gene: 8. The full variable domain, with the rest looked up from reference TRBV15 and TRBJ2-5, is DAMVIQNPRYQVTQFGKPVTLSCSQTLNHNVMYWYQQKSSQAPKLLFHYYDKDFNNEADTPDNFQSRRPNTSFCFLDIRSPGLGDTAMYLCATSRSKTSGANQETQYFGPGTRLLVL.

This chain links TRBV3-1 (or the pseudogene TRBV3-2) with TRBJ2-2, with 7 bases lining up with TRBD2. The V gene's germline CDR1 is LGHDT and CDR2 YNNKEL (reference sequence). The CDR3 sequence is 17 residues long. The J segment lost 7 bases and the V segment lost 5 bases, leaving 16 bases of the junction unmatched. The CDR3 loop is CASSAPLQRGFVGELFF. The DNA of the CDR3 is TGTGCCAGCAGCGCCCCGCTACAGCGGGGTTTCGTCGGGGAGCTGTTTTTT.

This clone was picked up one time. The rearrangement joins TRBV18 to TRBJ2-7; 8 positions agree with TRBD2. Trimming removed 0 bases from V and 3 bases from J; junction bases left unmatched: 4. Germline-derived CDR1 and CDR2 are KGHSH and LQKENI. The CDR3 has 15 amino acids. This CDR3 is CASSPPSGSGYEQYF. DNA of the CDR3: TGTGCCAGCTCACCACCGAGCGGGAGTGGCTACGAGCAGTACTTC.

The V gene is TRBV6-5, the J gene TRBJ2-7; 7 bases are a match to TRBD2. V trimming: 6 bases; J trimming: 5 bases; junction bases outside the gene matches: 10. Germline-derived CDR1 and CDR2 are MNHEY and SVGAGI. The CDR3 totals 14 residues. Written as DNA, the CDR3 is TGTGCCAGCAGGAATCCCGGGAGGTTCAACGAGCAGTACTTC. This encodes CASRNPGRFNEQYF.

The chain combines TRBV30 with TRBJ1-4; no clear D. The germline CDR1 and CDR2 sequences are GTSNPN and SVGIG (reference sequence). This CDR3 is built from 15 residues. V was trimmed by 0 bases and J by 7 bases, leaving 15 bases between them. The CDR3 nucleotides are TGTGCCTGGAGTGTACAAGGGAGTCGGGGTGAAAAACTGTTTTTT. Its translation: CAWSVQGSRGEKLFF.

The J gene is TRBJ1-6, the V gene TRBV7-8; no clear D gene. The CDR3 extends over 12 amino acids. The V and J ends lost 0 bases and 12 bases respectively, with 6 bases between them. From germline, CDR1 is SGHVS and CDR2 FQNEAQ. CDR3 sequence: CASSLAPRPLHF. CDR3 DNA: TGTGCCAGCAGCTTAGCCCCGAGACCCCTCCACTTT.

The V and J genes are TRBV7-6 and TRBJ2-7; 12 nucleotides match TRBD2. Germline V gives CDR1 SGHVS, CDR2 FNYEAQ. The CDR3 is 16 amino acids. After removal of 5 bases from V and 7 bases from J, the junction contained 12 bases not matched to a gene. The CDR3 sequence is CASSPLLAGGLGEQYF. In DNA form, the CDR3 reads TGTGCCAGCAGCCCCCTTCTAGCGGGAGGGTTGGGGGAGCAGTACTTC.

In the case of this clone: Within the sample, other DNA sequences also encode this same CDR3. This chain joins TRBV7-9 and TRBJ2-3, with TRBD2 identical over 9 bases. Per germline, CDR1 SEHNR and CDR2 FQNEAQ (reference sequence). V dropped 5 bases and J dropped 0; count of bases not matched to a gene: 6. This CDR3 has 16 amino acids. CDR3 nucleotide sequence: TGTGCCAGCAGCCTAGGCCTAGCGGGAAGCACAGATACGCAGTATTTT. This gives the protein CASSLGLAGSTDTQYF.

The V call is TRBV27, the J call TRBJ2-7; perhaps TRBD1 as D (6 bases). Germline CDR1 reads MNHEY; CDR2 reads SMNVEV (reference sequence). The CDR3 runs 15 residues. Trimming cost V 2 bases and J 0 bases, with 11 bases left between them. The CDR3 nucleotides are TGTGCCAGCAGTTTACGACAGGAGAGCTCCTACGAGCAGTACTTC. This gives the protein CASSLRQESSYEQYF.

The rearrangement links TRBV7-8 to TRBJ2-2; 12 bases fit TRBD1. J gave up 6 bases and V 5 bases, and 4 bases lay outside the gene matches. The CDR3 covers 15 residues. The V gene's germline CDR1 is SGHVS and CDR2 FQNEAQ. CDR3 sequence (DNA): TGTGCCAGCAGCCTGTGGGACAGGGGGCCCGGGGAGCTGTTTTTT. Translating gives CASSLWDRGPGELFF.

This clone was seen once. The rearrangement uses TRBV3-1 (or the pseudogene TRBV3-2) and TRBJ1-2, with no clear D. The germline V and J ends were trimmed by 0 bases and 8 bases, with 13 bases remaining between them. Germline-derived CDR1 and CDR2 are LGHDT and YNNKEL (reference sequence). This CDR3 region has 14 residues. CDR3 residues: CASSQDPQVYGYTF. CDR3 DNA sequence: TGTGCCAGCAGCCAAGATCCCCAGGTGTACGGCTACACCTTC.

The V and J genes are TRBV6-5 and TRBJ1-4, with 7 nucleotides matching TRBD1. The CDR3 runs 13 residues. The junction had 6 bases not matched to a gene; V was cut back by 8 bases and J by 6 bases. Germline CDR1 and CDR2: MNHEY and SVGAGI. The CDR3 DNA is TGTGCCAGCGAACGGGACAGAGATGAAAAACTGTTTTTT. Translation: CASERDRDEKLFF.

The chain combines TRBV18 with TRBJ2-3; TRBD2 might be the D (6 bases). The CDR3 runs 16 residues. The V gene lost 3 bases and the J gene lost 0 bases, with 13 bases spanning the gap. The germline gives CDR1 KGHSH, CDR2 LQKENI. CDR3 sequence: CASSPYGSGSTDTQYF. DNA of the CDR3: TGTGCCAGCTCACCTTACGGGAGCGGGAGCACAGATACGCAGTATTTT.